This entry concerns a single T cell receptor beta chain. Per germline, CDR1 SNHLY and CDR2 FYNNEI. V gave up 7 bases and J gave up 10 bases, with 22 bases separating them. The CDR3 loop spans 14 amino acids. Libraries were prepared by immunoSEQ multiplex PCR; TCRdb keeps only in-frame clonotypes and omits some of them. The profile covers around 67,000 clones, with about 88% appearing a single time and 2% to 2.5% taken by the ten largest. The data are from a study of OX40 agonist ivuxolimab in advanced cancers. This clonotype was sampled from an adult with an advanced solid tumor such as melanoma, head and neck, liver or kidney cancer. Specimen: CD4+ or CD8+ T cells sorted from blood, collected in a trial of the OX40 agonist ivuxolimab. This sequence joins TRBV2 and TRBJ1-2; D might be TRBD1 (5 bases). CDR3 sequence reads: CASTLSWGGRVYTF. DNA of the CDR3: TGTGCCAGCACCCTATCTTGGGGGGGTAGAGTCTACACCTTC.